These 7 T cell receptor beta chains were sequenced from one sample in a study of T cells in Graves' hyperthyroidism and ophthalmopathy. The source material, RNA transcripts, was used to amplify TCR beta CDR3 regions. Initially, a first-round RT-PCR of the TCR CDR3 employed the HTBI primer set. TCRdb re-called the multiplex PCR reads with MiXCR, one entry per CDR3 protein. The sample records hundreds of thousands of distinct CDR3 sequences, about 12% being singletons. Sequenced input: blood. These receptors originate from a woman aged 18-29 years with Graves' hyperthyroidism.

This clonotype showed up many times. The V and J genes are TRBV10-3 and TRBJ1-4; 8 bases agree with TRBD1. Germline assignment: CDR1 ENHRY and CDR2 SYGVKD. Losses at the gene ends were 2 bases for V and 10 bases for J; bases not matched to a gene: 12. This CDR3 region has 16 residues. This chain's CDR3 is CAISEGSTGEMGKLFF. In DNA, the CDR3 is TGTGCCATCAGTGAGGGGTCGACAGGGGAAATGGGAAAACTGTTTTTT.

This clonotype has a count of ten or more. The genes are TRBV7-9 and TRBJ2-2, with D perhaps matching TRBD2 (5 bases). The CDR3 consists of 14 residues. V was clipped by 1 base and J by 3 bases, with 6 bases between them. Germline CDR1 is SEHNR and CDR2 is FQNEAQ (reference sequence). The CDR3 nucleotides are TGTGCCAGCAGCTTAGGGCGGGACACCGGGGAGCTGTTTTTT. Its translation is CASSLGRDTGELFF.

The gene calls are TRBV29-1 and TRBJ1-2; D gene unclear. V was clipped by 3 bases and J by 7 bases, with 12 bases between them. Germline V gene data show CDR1 as SQVTM and CDR2 as ANQGSEA. The CDR3 is 12 residues long. The CDR3: CSVETLNSGYTF. CDR3 bases: TGCAGCGTTGAGACTCTGAATTCTGGCTACACCTTC.

This clonotype was counted at least ten times. The chain combines TRBV6-1 with TRBJ2-2; 9 nucleotides line up with TRBD1. The CDR3 is made up of 15 amino acids. The germline V gene has CDR1 MNHNS and CDR2 SASEGT. The junction had 7 bases not matched to a gene; V was cut back by 6 bases and J by 5 bases. CDR3 loop: CASRTTGGETGELFF. The CDR3 nucleotides read TGTGCCAGCAGGACAACAGGGGGCGAGACCGGGGAGCTGTTTTTT.

The CDR3 here is CSANPTGQNNQPQHF. Written as DNA, the CDR3 is TGCAGTGCGAATCCTACGGGCCAGAACAATCAGCCCCAGCATTTT. The J gene is TRBJ1-5, the V gene TRBV20-1; unclear D gene. CDR1 DFQATT and CDR2 SNEGSKA come from the germline V gene (reference sequence). V was trimmed by 6 bases and J by 3 bases, leaving 18 bases between them. The CDR3 loop spans 15 amino acids.

The sample holds many counts of this clonotype. The chain recombines TRBV6-2 or TRBV6-3 with TRBJ1-2; D not resolved. The CDR3 totals 15 residues. Trimming pared 8 bases from V and 4 bases from J, leaving 20 bases between. The V gene's germline CDR1 is MNHEY and CDR2 SVGEGT. CDR3 region: CASRRDLSTGYGYTF. CDR3 nucleotides: TGTGCCAGCCGTCGAGACTTGTCGACGGGCTATGGCTACACCTTC.

In its sample, this clonotype was seen many times. J is TRBJ1-1 and V is TRBV12-3 or TRBV12-4; D is possibly TRBD1 (6 bases). The V gene lost 2 bases and the J gene lost 4 bases, with 17 bases spanning the gap. CDR3 length: 16 residues. This CDR3 is CASSLRSQGSFTEAFF. The CDR3 coding sequence is TGTGCCAGCAGTTTACGGTCGCAGGGGAGTTTCACTGAAGCTTTCTTT.